The clone carrying this T cell receptor (beta chain) occurred many times. Its target is not known. This sample was taken from a study of identical twins. General study points: For out-of-frame alpha sequences shared by twins, low generation probability was in excess.

The germline V gene has CDR1 DFQATT and CDR2 SNEGSKA (reference sequence). The CDR3 runs 14 residues. V was clipped by 1 base and J by 4 bases, with 13 bases between them. TCRdb ran MiXCR on the 5' RACE reads and lists one entry per CDR3 protein. The repertoire consists of some 240,000 distinct CDR3 sequences, with more than 9% occurring once and the leading ten covering roughly 10%. This TCR came from a man aged 45-60 years in good health. The V gene is TRBV20-1, the J gene TRBJ1-1, with a tentative D call TRBD1 (6 bases). Material: memory T cells sorted from blood. CDR3 nucleotides: TGCAGTGCTAGAGTAGGCGGGGGCGTCACTGAAGCTTTCTTT. This encodes CSARVGGGVTEAFF.